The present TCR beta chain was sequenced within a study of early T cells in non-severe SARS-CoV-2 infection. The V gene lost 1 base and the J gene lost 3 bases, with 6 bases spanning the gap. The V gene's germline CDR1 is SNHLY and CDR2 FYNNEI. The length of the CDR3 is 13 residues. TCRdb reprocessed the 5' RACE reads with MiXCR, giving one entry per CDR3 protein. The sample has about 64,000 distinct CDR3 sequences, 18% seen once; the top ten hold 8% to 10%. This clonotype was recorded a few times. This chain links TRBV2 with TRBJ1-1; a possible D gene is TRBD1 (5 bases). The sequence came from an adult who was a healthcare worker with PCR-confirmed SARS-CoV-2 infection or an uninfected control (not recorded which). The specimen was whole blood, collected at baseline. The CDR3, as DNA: TGTGCCAGCAGTGAAGGGGGGTACACTGAAGCTTTCTTT. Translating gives CASSEGGYTEAFF.